The present entry profiles one T cell receptor (beta chain) with its context. What it binds is unknown. The data originate from a study of brain T cells in children with intractable seizures. Study-level points and caveats: Only CDR3 sequence similarity suggested viral specificity, without known HCMV serostatus.

TCRdb's table, derived via immunoSEQ multiplex PCR, lists solely in-frame clones and lacks some. The repertoire holds about 340,000 clones, with over 85% as singletons. As for time point: blood from clinic visit 5 months post-surgery; TSC patient then seizure free. Sequencing was limited to surgery cases with top T cell transcript signatures in brain tissue. This clonotype was sampled from a boy in the first two years of life with tuberous sclerosis and intractable seizures. The starting material was peripheral blood, obtained more than 4 months after surgery.

In DNA form, the CDR3 reads TGTGCCATCGCACCGGGGACAGCCTATGGCTACACCTTC. Translated: CAIAPGTAYGYTF. The genes are TRBV2 and TRBJ1-2, with 7 positions matching TRBD1. This CDR3 comprises 13 residues. In germline, CDR1 is SNHLY, CDR2 FYNNEI. The ends lost 10 bases at V and 4 bases at J; junction bases unmatched: 9. Drawing the rest from reference TRBV2 and TRBJ1-2, the complete variable domain is EPEVTQTPSHQVTQMGQEVILRCVPISNHLYFYWYRQILGQKVEFLVSFYNNEISEKSEIFDDQFSVERPDGSNFTLKIRSTKLEDSAMYFCAIAPGTAYGYTFGSGTRLTVV.